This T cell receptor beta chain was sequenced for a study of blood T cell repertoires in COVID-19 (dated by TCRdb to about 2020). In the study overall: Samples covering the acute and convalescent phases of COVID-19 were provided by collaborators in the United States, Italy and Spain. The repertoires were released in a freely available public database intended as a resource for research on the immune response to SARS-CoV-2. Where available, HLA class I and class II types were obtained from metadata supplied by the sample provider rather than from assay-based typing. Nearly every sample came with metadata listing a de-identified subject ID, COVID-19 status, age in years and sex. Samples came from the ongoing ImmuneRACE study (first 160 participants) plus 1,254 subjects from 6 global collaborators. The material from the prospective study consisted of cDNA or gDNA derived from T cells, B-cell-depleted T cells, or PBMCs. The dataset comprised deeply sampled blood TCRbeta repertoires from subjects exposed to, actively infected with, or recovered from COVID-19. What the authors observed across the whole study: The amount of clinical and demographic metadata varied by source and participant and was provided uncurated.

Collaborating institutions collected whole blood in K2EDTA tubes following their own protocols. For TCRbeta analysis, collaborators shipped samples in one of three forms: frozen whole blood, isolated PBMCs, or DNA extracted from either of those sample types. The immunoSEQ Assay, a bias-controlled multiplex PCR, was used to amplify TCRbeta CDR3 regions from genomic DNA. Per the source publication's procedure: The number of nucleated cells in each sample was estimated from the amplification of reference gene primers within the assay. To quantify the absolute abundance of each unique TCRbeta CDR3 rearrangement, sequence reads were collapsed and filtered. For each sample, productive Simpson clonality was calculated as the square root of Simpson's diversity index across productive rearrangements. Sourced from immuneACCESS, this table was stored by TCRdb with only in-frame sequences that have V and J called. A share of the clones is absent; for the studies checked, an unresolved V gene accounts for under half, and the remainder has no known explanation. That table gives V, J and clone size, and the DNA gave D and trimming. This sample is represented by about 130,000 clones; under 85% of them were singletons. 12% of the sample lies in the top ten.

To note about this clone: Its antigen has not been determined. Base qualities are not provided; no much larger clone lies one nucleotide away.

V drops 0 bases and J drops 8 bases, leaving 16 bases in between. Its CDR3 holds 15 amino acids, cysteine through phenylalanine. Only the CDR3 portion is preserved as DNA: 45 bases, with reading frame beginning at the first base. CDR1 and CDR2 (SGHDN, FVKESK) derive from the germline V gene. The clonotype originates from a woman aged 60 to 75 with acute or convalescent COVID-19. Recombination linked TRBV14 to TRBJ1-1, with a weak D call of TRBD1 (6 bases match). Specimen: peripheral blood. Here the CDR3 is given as CASSQDGTTGREAFF. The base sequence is TGTGCCAGCAGCCAAGATGGCACGACAGGACGAGAAGCTTTCTTT.